Presented here are 7 T cell receptor beta chains from one specimen sequenced in a study of technical replicates of blood from a handful of donors. Clones were read by immunoSEQ multiplex PCR, and TCRdb kept only the in-frame ones, dropping some. The sample yields about 61,000 clones, about 90% seen once. Sequencing was done on a sample of PBMCs. The source is a human donor in good health. Some clones in this sample may be carry-over from other donors' samples.

The V call is TRBV5-1, the J call TRBJ1-1, with 10 bases aligning to TRBD1. J gave up 1 base and V 4 bases, and 4 bases lay outside the gene matches. Germline V CDR1 and CDR2: SGHRS, YFSETQ. This CDR3 region has 15 residues. In DNA form, the CDR3 reads TGCGCCAGCAGCGTAAGACAGGGGGCGAACACTGAAGCTTTCTTT. Protein sequence: CASSVRQGANTEAFF.

This sequence joins TRBV5-6 and TRBJ2-2; maybe TRBD2 (5 bases). The V end lost 4 bases, the J end lost 5 bases, and 12 bases lay between the germline ends. The CDR3 covers 14 residues. Germline assignment: CDR1 SGHDT and CDR2 YYEEEE. CDR3 coding DNA: TGTGCCAGCAGCCCAATCGGGGTGACCGGGGAGCTGTTTTTT. It is translated as CASSPIGVTGELFF.

The chain employs TRBV27 and TRBJ1-4; 8 bases line up with TRBD1. CDR3 length: 15 amino acids. V trimming: 8 bases; J trimming: 6 bases; junction bases outside the gene matches: 11. Germline V CDR1 and CDR2: MNHEY, SMNVEV (reference sequence). This CDR3 reads CASGYQTGGDEKLFF. CDR3 sequence (DNA): TGTGCCAGCGGCTATCAAACAGGGGGAGATGAAAAACTGTTTTTT.

The V gene is TRBV7-2, the J gene TRBJ1-2; no clear D gene. The CDR3 extends over 13 amino acids. Germline V gene lookup returns CDR1 SGHTA and CDR2 FQGNSA. The ends were cut back, 5 bases at V and 8 bases at J, with 15 bases in the middle. CDR3 amino acids: CASSPSEGGGYTF. The CDR3 nucleotides are TGTGCCAGCAGCCCCAGTGAGGGCGGCGGCTACACCTTC.

This clone was detected once. The chain combines TRBV11-3 with TRBJ2-7, with 7 positions matching TRBD1. V shed 6 bases, J shed 0 bases, and the junction held 5 bases outside the gene matches. The CDR3 is made up of 14 amino acids. Germline V gene data show CDR1 as SGHNT and CDR2 as YENEEA. CDR3 sequence reads: CASSLQGSSYEQYF. As DNA, the CDR3 is TGTGCCAGCAGTTTACAGGGGAGCTCCTACGAGCAGTACTTC.

The rearrangement uses TRBV5-4 and TRBJ2-5; 8 bases map to TRBD2. CDR1 SGHNT and CDR2 YYREEE come from the germline V gene (reference sequence). With 1 base clipped from V and 5 bases from J, the junction kept 7 bases outside the gene matches. This CDR3 has 15 residues. CDR3 nucleotides: TGTGCCAGCAGCTTGTATGGCGGGGGGCTCGAGACCCAGTACTTC. As protein: CASSLYGGGLETQYF.

The genes are TRBV19 and TRBJ2-1; TRBD1 matches 8 bases. The CDR3 spans 17 residues. The germline gives CDR1 LNHDA, CDR2 SQIVND (reference sequence). V lost 0 bases and J lost 4; bases outside the gene matches: 8. CDR3 sequence: CASSIDRGTGDYNEQFF. CDR3 nucleotides: TGTGCCAGTAGTATAGACCGAGGGACAGGAGATTACAATGAGCAGTTCTTC.